These 3 T cell receptor beta chains were sequenced from one sample in a study of response to subunit inactivated influenza vaccine. TCRdb analysed the RT-PCR reads with MiXCR anew, one entry per CDR3 protein. This sample yields about 180,000 distinct CDR3 sequences, of which around 10% are seen a single time; 35% to 40% belongs to the top ten. This specimen consisted of CD8+ T cells sorted from PBMCs, obtained about 23 months after vaccination. The receptors stem from a man aged 50 to 75 who received an inactivated influenza vaccine.

The V and J genes are TRBV27 and TRBJ2-1, with D possibly being TRBD1 or TRBD2 (5 bases each). This CDR3 comprises 16 residues. Trimming removed 6 bases at V and 0 bases at J, with 15 bases between. Germline CDR1 is MNHEY and CDR2 is SMNVEV (reference sequence). Here the CDR3 DNA reads TGTGCCAGCAGACAGTGGGACGAGAGCTCCTACAATGAGCAGTTCTTC. Translated, it gives CASRQWDESSYNEQFF.

This clonotype was seen many times. This chain links TRBV30 with TRBJ2-2, with 7 nucleotides matching TRBD2. The CDR3 extends over 14 amino acids. The germline CDR1 and CDR2 sequences are GTSNPN and SVGIG (reference sequence). J gave up 6 bases and V 2 bases, and 6 bases lay outside the gene matches. CDR3 region: CAWSLAEPAGELFF. In nucleotides, the CDR3 is TGTGCCTGGAGTCTAGCGGAACCGGCCGGGGAGCTGTTTTTT. Using reference TRBV30 and TRBJ2-2 for the parts outside the CDR3, the full variable domain is SQTIHQWPATLVQPVGSPLSLECTVEGTSNPNLYWYRQAAGRGLQLLFYSVGIGQISSEVPQNLSASRPQDRQFILSSKKLLLSDSGFYLCAWSLAEPAGELFFGEGSRLTVL.

This clonotype was counted between two and nine times. One junction end disagrees with the germline gene, perhaps due to a read error. The V and J genes are TRBV20-1 and TRBJ1-5; D unclear. The CDR3 consists of 17 residues. CDR1 is DFQATT, CDR2 SNEGSKA, per germline (reference sequence). The CDR3 loop reads CSARDLREISSNQPQLF. The CDR3 nucleotides read TGCAGTGCTAGAGATTTGAGGGAAATCTCTAGCAATCAGCCCCAGCTTTTT.